The 16 T cell receptor beta chains given below trace back to one sample, sequenced in a study of graft-versus-host responses after intestinal transplantation. Only in-frame clones appear in the TCRdb table, and some are missing; sequencing was by immunoSEQ multiplex PCR. This table has over 20,000 clones, 85% to 95% appearing once. Sequenced material: PBMCs, taken roughly 260 days after intestinal transplant. Source of these receptors: a human patient who received an intestinal transplant, so some T cells may come from the graft donor.

The rearrangement links TRBV28 to TRBJ2-3; the match to TRBD2 covers 9 bases. There are 18 residues in the CDR3. Trimming removed 5 bases from V and 0 bases from J; junction bases left unmatched: 12. Germline CDR1 MDHEN, CDR2 SYDVKM. This chain's CDR3 is CASSPLTSGHRSTDTQYF. CDR3 sequence (DNA): TGTGCCAGCAGTCCCTTGACTAGCGGCCACAGGAGCACAGATACGCAGTATTTT.

This clone was picked up one time. V and J are TRBV7-9 and TRBJ2-3, with TRBD2 identical over 7 bases. Germline assignment: CDR1 SEHNR and CDR2 FQNEAQ (reference sequence). The CDR3 consists of 15 residues. V was clipped by 2 bases and J by 4 bases; unmatched bases: 6. This CDR3 reads CASSLLTGGSDTQYF. The CDR3 nucleotides read TGTGCCAGCAGCTTATTAACGGGAGGTTCAGATACGCAGTATTTT.

This clone was recorded a few times. The chain recombines TRBV7-9 with TRBJ1-2, with a tentative D call TRBD1 (5 bases). CDR1 is SEHNR and CDR2 is FQNEAQ in the germline V gene (reference sequence). CDR3 length equals 13 residues. V shed 10 bases and J shed 1 base, with 13 bases lying between them. CDR3 nucleotide sequence: TGTGCCACCTCCCGGGACCTTAACTATGGCTACACCTTC. Translation: CATSRDLNYGYTF.

The sample holds one count of this clone. The chain recombines TRBV2 with TRBJ1-2; 7 bases are shared with TRBD1. The germline V gene has CDR1 SNHLY and CDR2 FYNNEI. This CDR3 contains 14 residues. J lost 7 bases, V lost 3 bases, and 8 bases had no gene match. Written as DNA, the CDR3 is TGTGCCAGCAGTGAGGTCAGGGGGTCGGTTGGCTACACCTTC. This translates into CASSEVRGSVGYTF.

The genes are TRBV4-1 and TRBJ2-7; D unclear. Germline CDR1 is MGHRA and CDR2 is YSYEKL. There are 14 residues in the CDR3. Trimming removed 3 bases from V and 5 bases from J, with 14 bases in between. The CDR3 nucleotides read TGCGCCAGCAGCCAGGTGACGGGTAGCCACGAGCAGTACTTC. As protein: CASSQVTGSHEQYF.

J is TRBJ2-1 and V is TRBV19; TRBD2 matches at 12 bases. The germline V gene encodes CDR1 LNHDA and CDR2 SQIVND (reference sequence). CDR3 size: 16 residues. With V trimmed by 1 base and J by 8 bases, 6 bases remained unmatched. Here the CDR3 reads CASSIVLAGGLDEQFF. The DNA of the CDR3 is TGTGCCAGTAGTATAGTGCTAGCGGGAGGGCTGGATGAGCAGTTCTTC.

The CDR3 region is CASSLRGQGNQPQHF. DNA for the CDR3: TGTGCCAGCAGCTTACGGGGACAGGGCAATCAGCCCCAGCATTTT. The chain links TRBV7-2 to TRBJ1-5, with TRBD1 matching over 8 bases. The V gene end was trimmed by 2 bases and the J gene end by 2 bases; junction bases not matched to a gene: 2. Germline lookup yields CDR1 SGHTA and CDR2 FQGNSA. This CDR3 spans 15 amino acids.

The chain carries TRBV6-1 and TRBJ1-2, with 7 bases lining up with TRBD1. Trimming cost V 6 bases and J 2 bases; bases outside gene matches: 6. Germline V CDR1 and CDR2: MNHNS, SASEGT. The length of the CDR3 is 14 residues. CDR3 coding DNA: TGTGCCAGCAGAAGACAGGGAGTAAACTATGGCTACACCTTC. It encodes CASRRQGVNYGYTF.

This chain connects TRBV9 to TRBJ2-2; 9 positions match TRBD2. In germline, CDR1 is SGDLS, CDR2 YYNGEE. J lost 3 bases, V lost 0 bases, and 6 bases had no gene match. This CDR3 comprises 17 residues. The CDR3 here is CASSVDLAGPDTGELFF. CDR3 bases: TGTGCCAGCAGCGTAGACCTAGCGGGGCCAGACACCGGGGAGCTGTTTTTT.

The CDR3: CASSPTGGTYEQYF. In nucleotides, the CDR3 is TGTGCCAGCAGCCCTACTGGAGGGACCTACGAGCAGTACTTC. The chain joins TRBV9 to TRBJ2-5; D possibly corresponds to TRBD2 (6 bases). The DNA end favors TRBJ2-7, so the J call may be wrong. The length of the CDR3 is 14 residues. CDR1 is SGDLS and CDR2 is YYNGEE in the germline V gene.

The V call is TRBV5-6, the J call TRBJ2-7; D gene ambiguous. The germline gives CDR1 SGHDT, CDR2 YYEEEE. The CDR3 sequence is 13 residues long. The V and J ends lost 2 bases and 4 bases respectively, with 10 bases between them. CDR3 in DNA: TGTGCCAGCAGCTTAGGAGTCGTTTACGAGCAGTACTTC. As protein: CASSLGVVYEQYF.

This chain joins TRBV2 and TRBJ2-1, with 12 positions matching TRBD1. Germline trimming cut 6 bases from V and 8 bases from J; bases unmatched to any gene: 8. The CDR3 totals 15 residues. The germline V gene encodes CDR1 SNHLY and CDR2 FYNNEI. The CDR3, as DNA: TGTGCCAGCAGGGGAGGGACAGGGGGCCGGGATGAGCAGTTCTTC. Translation gives CASRGGTGGRDEQFF.

CDR3: CASSVVGGPNEQFF. In nucleotides, the CDR3 is TGTGCCAGCAGCGTGGTGGGAGGGCCCAATGAGCAGTTCTTC. The rearrangement links TRBV9 to TRBJ2-1, with 7 positions matching TRBD2. Germline V lookup: CDR1 SGDLS, CDR2 YYNGEE. This CDR3 spans 14 amino acids. V was pared by 2 bases and J by 6 bases, with 5 bases of the junction left unmatched.

V usage is TRBV6-6 and J usage is TRBJ1-4, with TRBD1 matching over 7 bases. V was clipped by 6 bases and J by 3 bases; unmatched bases: 4. The CDR3 totals 14 residues. Per germline, CDR1 MNHNY and CDR2 SVGAGI (reference sequence). The CDR3 DNA reads TGTGCCAGCAGCCCGGGACAGCCTAATGAAAAACTGTTTTTT. This codes for CASSPGQPNEKLFF.

This clone was recorded only once. The chain combines TRBV5-1 with TRBJ2-5; D is ambiguous. Germline assignment: CDR1 SGHRS and CDR2 YFSETQ. The V gene lost 0 bases and the J gene lost 3 bases, with 0 bases spanning the gap. CDR3 length: 11 amino acids. The CDR3 loop is CASSLEETQYF. The DNA of the CDR3 is TGCGCCAGCAGCTTGGAAGAGACCCAGTACTTC.

This chain links TRBV5-1 with TRBJ1-1; TRBD1 aligns across 10 bases. V lost 4 bases, J lost 8 bases, and 8 bases stayed unmatched. Germline CDR1 reads SGHRS; CDR2 reads YFSETQ. CDR3 size: 14 residues. The CDR3 loop reads CASSAGTGEGEAFF. The CDR3 DNA reads TGCGCCAGCAGCGCGGGGACAGGGGAGGGAGAAGCTTTCTTT.